The entry below describes one T cell receptor beta chain. The antigen is not known. These data are taken from a study of blood T cells in healthy people across ages. General study results and limits: Diversity estimates from one million T cells were considered underestimates.

The second PCR ran 7 to 11 cycles with a sample-barcoded 5' primer and J-beta primers. Via MiXCR, TCRdb re-called the 5' RACE reads, giving one row per CDR3 protein. In the table there are 650,000 to 800,000 distinct CDR3 sequences, around 42% of which are singletons. The CDR3 contains 10 residues. Germline V gene data show CDR1 as SGHTA and CDR2 as FQGNSA. The V gene lost 3 bases and the J gene lost 7 bases, with 0 bases spanning the gap. What was sequenced was blood. The chain joins TRBV7-2 to TRBJ2-2; D uncertain. The receptor was derived from a man between 60 and 70 years old in good health. The CDR3 loop is CASSFGELFF. In DNA form, the CDR3 reads TGTGCCAGCAGCTTCGGGGAGCTGTTTTTT.